This T cell receptor (beta chain) came from a study of T cell responses to AZD1222 COVID-19 vaccine. As to this clone: Its antigen is unknown.

General observations from the study: The donor group comprised mostly white British people and more females; the analysis possibly underestimated clonal diversity. Close to half of all spike-specific TCRs reportedly target regions of the variants that are unmutated.

The assay was immunoSEQ multiplex PCR, and TCRdb's table has in-frame clones only and misses some. The table lists around 130,000 clones, about 93% of them singletons. The receptor was derived from an adult in good health. The source material was peripheral blood, sampled on day 0 of AZD1222 vaccination.

This chain's CDR3 is CASSLDQGAGYTF. CDR3 coding DNA: TGTGCCAGCAGCTTGGACCAGGGGGCTGGCTACACCTTC. The gene calls are TRBV5-4 and TRBJ1-2; 8 bases are shared with TRBD1. Germline values: CDR1 SGHNT, CDR2 YYREEE (reference sequence). J was trimmed by 7 bases and V by 0 bases; bases with no gene match: 2. CDR3 length: 13 residues.